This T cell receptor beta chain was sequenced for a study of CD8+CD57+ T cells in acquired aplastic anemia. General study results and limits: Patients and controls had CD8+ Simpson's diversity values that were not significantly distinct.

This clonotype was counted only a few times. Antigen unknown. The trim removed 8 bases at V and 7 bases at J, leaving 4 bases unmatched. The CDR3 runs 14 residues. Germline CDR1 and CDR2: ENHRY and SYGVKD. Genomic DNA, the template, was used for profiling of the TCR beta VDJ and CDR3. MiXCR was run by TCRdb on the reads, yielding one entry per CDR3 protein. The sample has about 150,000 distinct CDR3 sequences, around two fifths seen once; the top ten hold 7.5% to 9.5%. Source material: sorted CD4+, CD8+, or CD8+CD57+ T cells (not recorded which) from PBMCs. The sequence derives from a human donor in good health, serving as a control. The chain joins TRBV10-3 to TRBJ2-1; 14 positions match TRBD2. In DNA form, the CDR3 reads TGTGCCATCGGCGGACTAGCGGGAGGTAATGAGCAGTTCTTC. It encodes CAIGGLAGGNEQFF.